The rows below give T cell receptor beta chains drawn from one sample of a study of cytomegalovirus exposure and HLA in healthy donors. The method was immunoSEQ multiplex PCR; TCRdb's version includes in-frame clones alone and lacks a portion of them. The profile shows 150,000 to 200,000 clones, around 77% of them singletons. The sample comprised PBMCs. The receptors originated from a man aged 25 to 45 in good health and CMV-seronegative. Both conserved end residues are part of each CDR3. The order of the fields is clone size, J gene, V gene, D gene, CDR3 DNA, CDR3 protein. D genes are given only for firm matches. Not every row has a clone size; where given, it reads once, few, many or a size class.

once | TRBJ1-2 | TRBV19 | - | TGTGCCAGTAGTTACTTAGATCCGATCTATGGCTACACCTTC | CASSYLDPIYGYTF
- | TRBJ2-7 | TRBV5-5 | - | TGTGCCAGCAGCTTGTACAGGGCTCCCTACGAGCAGTACTTC | CASSLYRAPYEQYF
- | TRBJ1-1 | TRBV21-1 | - | TGTGCCAGCAGCAAAGTTGACAGGCCCATGAACACTGAAGCTTTCTTT | CASSKVDRPMNTEAFF
- | TRBJ2-2 | TRBV4-1 | TRBD2 | TGCGCCAGCAGCCAAGGTGCTAGCGGGAGAGGTGGCACCGGGGAGCTGTTTTTT | CASSQGASGRGGTGELFF
once | TRBJ1-4 | TRBV9 | TRBD1 | TGTGCCAGCAGCGTGTCCGGGACAGGAAACACTAATGAAAAACTGTTTTTT | CASSVSGTGNTNEKLFF
- | TRBJ1-4 | TRBV10-3 | - | TGTGCCATCAGTGAGTCGAAGGGGATGTTCGAAAAACTGTTTTTT | CAISESKGMFEKLFF
few | TRBJ2-3 | TRBV5-1 | - | TGCGCCAGCAGCTTGATGGGGGCGAAAGATACGCAGTATTTT | CASSLMGAKDTQYF
- | TRBJ2-7 | TRBV7-2 | - | TGTGCCAGCAGCCTCTCCTACGAGCAGTACTTC | CASSLSYEQYF
- | TRBJ2-3 | TRBV19 | - | TGTGCCTGCGGGTTGTTCGGAAACACAGATACGCAGTATTTT | CACGLFGNTDTQYF
- | TRBJ2-1 | TRBV6-5 | TRBD2 | TGTGCCAGCAGTTATATAGCGGGCTCCTACAATGAGCAGTTCTTC | CASSYIAGSYNEQFF
- | TRBJ2-3 | TRBV7-9 | - | TGTGCCAGCAGCTTCCTCAAGAGCAGCACAGATACGCAGTATTTT | CASSFLKSSTDTQYF
few | TRBJ2-1 | TRBV19 | - | TGTGCCAGTACCCCAGGGAACGAGCAGTTCTTC | CASTPGNEQFF
- | TRBJ2-7 | TRBV19 | TRBD2 | TGTGCCAGTAGCGTTCGACTAGCGGGTACAACCTACGAGCAGTACTTC | CASSVRLAGTTYEQYF
- | TRBJ2-1 | TRBV28 | TRBD2 | TGTGCCAGCAGTTCGTGGGTTGTAAGGGAGGGAAGCTACAATGAGCAGTTCTTC | CASSSWVVREGSYNEQFF
- | TRBJ2-3 | TRBV6-1 | - | TGTGCCAGCTGGAGGCCAGATACGCAGTATTTT | CASWRPDTQYF
- | TRBJ1-1 | TRBV23-1 | TRBD1 | TGCGCCAGCAGTCATAGGTACAGGGGTGGAGGTATGAACACTGAAGCTTTCTTT | CASSHRYRGGGMNTEAFF
- | TRBJ1-1 | TRBV28 | TRBD1 | TGTGCCAGCAGAGGGACAGGGGGCACTGAAGCTTTCTTT | CASRGTGGTEAFF
few | TRBJ2-7 | TRBV11-2 | TRBD1 | TGTGCCAGCAGCTTAGTTAAACAGGGGGGCTACGAGCAGTACTTC | CASSLVKQGGYEQYF
- | TRBJ1-4 | TRBV5-6 | - | TGTGCCAGCAGCGCCCGCAATACAAGGGGGTATGAAAAACTGTTTTTT | CASSARNTRGYEKLFF
- | TRBJ2-3 | TRBV5-1 | - | TGCGCCAGCAGCTTTGGGCATGGTGGGGATACGCAGTATTTT | CASSFGHGGDTQYF
- | TRBJ2-2 | TRBV27 | - | TGTGCCAGCAGTTTACCGGGACACTTCGCGAACACCGGGGAGCTGTTTTTT | CASSLPGHFANTGELFF
once | TRBJ2-1 | TRBV15 | TRBD2 | TGTGCCACCAGCAGAGGTAGTGATAGAGCGGGAGGGCAGTTCTTC | CATSRGSDRAGGQFF
- | TRBJ2-5 | TRBV10-3 | TRBD1 | TGTGCCATCAGTGGGGGGCAGGCAGGGGGAGAGACCCAGTACTTC | CAISGGQAGGETQYF
once | TRBJ2-3 | TRBV28 | - | TGTGCCAGCAGTTTCGACTCCACAGATACGCAGTATTTT | CASSFDSTDTQYF
- | TRBJ2-7 | TRBV27 | TRBD1 | TGTGCCAGCAGTTTCCGGGACAGGGGGCTGAGAGAGCAGTACTTC | CASSFRDRGLREQYF
few | TRBJ2-7 | TRBV7-2 | TRBD1 | TGTGCCAGCAGCCCCCGACAGGGGAACTACGAGCAGTACTTC | CASSPRQGNYEQYF
- | TRBJ2-5 | TRBV28 | - | TGTGCCAGCAGCTCCCCGGGACTCCCTAAACAAGAGACCCAGTACTTC | CASSSPGLPKQETQYF
- | TRBJ2-1 | TRBV7-9 | TRBD2 | TGTGCCAGCAGCGATACTAGCGGCAGCTCCTACAATGAGCAGTTCTTC | CASSDTSGSSYNEQFF
- | TRBJ2-4 | TRBV9 | TRBD2 | TGTGCCAGCAGCGTAGATGCGACTAGCGGGAGAAACATTCAGTACTTC | CASSVDATSGRNIQYF
- | TRBJ2-3 | TRBV5-1 | TRBD2 | TGCGCCAGCAGCTTAGGGGCTAGCGGGAGACCAGATACGCAGTATTTT | CASSLGASGRPDTQYF
- | TRBJ2-1 | TRBV10-1 | TRBD1 | TGCGCCAGCAGCCGGGACAGGGTTATCGGGGAGCAGTTCTTC | CASSRDRVIGEQFF
- | TRBJ1-2 | TRBV11-2 | TRBD1 | TGTGCCAGCACCGTTCTGGGACAGGCCTATGGCTACACCTTC | CASTVLGQAYGYTF
- | TRBJ2-7 | TRBV20-1 | - | TGCAGTGCTAGAGATTACTACGAGCAGTACTTC | CSARDYYEQYF
- | TRBJ2-7 | TRBV9 | - | TGTGCCAGCAGCGTAGGAATCAGGGCCGGACCCTACGAGCAGTACTTC | CASSVGIRAGPYEQYF
- | TRBJ2-7 | TRBV28 | TRBD1 | TGTGCCAGCAGTCGGACAGGGGCTGGCTACGAGCAGTACTTC | CASSRTGAGYEQYF
- | TRBJ1-2 | TRBV5-1 | - | TGCGCCAGCAGCCCAGTGGGGGCGGGTGGCTACACCTTC | CASSPVGAGGYTF
- | TRBJ2-7 | TRBV21-1 | - | TGTGCCAGCAGCAAAGAGCAAAAAAGGACAGGGGCGCCCCACGAGCAGTACTTC | CASSKEQKRTGAPHEQYF
- | TRBJ2-5 | TRBV6-5 | - | TGTGCCAGCAGTTCCCTAGCTAAAGAGACCCAGTACTTC | CASSSLAKETQYF
- | TRBJ2-3 | TRBV6-5 | - | TGTGCCAGCAGTTTAGGCCCTCGGGCAGATACGCAGTATTTT | CASSLGPRADTQYF
- | TRBJ2-7 | TRBV29-1 | TRBD1 | TGCAGCGTTGAAGGGGCTCGGACAGGGGGGATCTACGAGCAGTACTTC | CSVEGARTGGIYEQYF
- | TRBJ1-6 | TRBV7-9 | - | TGTGCCAGCCAACCCGGGGGGAATTCACCCCTCCACTTT | CASQPGGNSPLHF
once | TRBJ1-1 | TRBV27 | - | TGTGCCAGCAGAAATCAGGGGAACACTGAAGCTTTCTTT | CASRNQGNTEAFF